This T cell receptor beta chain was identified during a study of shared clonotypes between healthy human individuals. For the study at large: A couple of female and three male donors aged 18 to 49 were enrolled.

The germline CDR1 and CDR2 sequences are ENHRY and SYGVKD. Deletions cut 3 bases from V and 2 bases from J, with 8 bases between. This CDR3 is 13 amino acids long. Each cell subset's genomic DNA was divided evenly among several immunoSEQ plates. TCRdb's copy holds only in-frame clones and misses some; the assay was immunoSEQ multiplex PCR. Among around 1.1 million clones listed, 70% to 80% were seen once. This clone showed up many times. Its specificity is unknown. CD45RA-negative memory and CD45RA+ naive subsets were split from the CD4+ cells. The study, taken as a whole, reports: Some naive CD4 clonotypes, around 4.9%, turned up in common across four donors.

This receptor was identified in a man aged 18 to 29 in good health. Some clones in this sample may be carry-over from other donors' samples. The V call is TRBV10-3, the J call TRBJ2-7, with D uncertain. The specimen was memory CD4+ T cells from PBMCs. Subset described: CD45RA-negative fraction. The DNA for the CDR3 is TGTGCCATCAGTGAAGGCCTGACCTACGAGCAGTACTTC. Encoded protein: CAISEGLTYEQYF.